This T cell receptor (beta chain) came from a study of identical twins (dated by TCRdb to between 2015 and 2016). Regarding the research as a whole: To test whether fetal clonotypes persist, this study deep-sequenced TCR alpha and beta repertoires from monozygotic twins, from unrelated adults of various ages, and from cord blood. To rule out contamination, the twin experiments were replicated at different times with different library preparation protocols. The paper as a whole reports these results and caveats: In monozygotic twins, recombination models systematically underestimated out-of-frame TCR alpha sharing, but the models matched the sharing seen between unrelated individuals. The excess sharing between twins in beta out-of-frame sequences was weaker because fewer shared sequences reduced the signal-to-noise ratio. Zero-insertion analyses could be partly confounded by invariant T cells such as MAIT and iNKT, although diverse VJ usage argued against such confounding for most clonotypes. Compared with coincidental sharing between unrelated individuals, out-of-frame TCR alpha sequences shared between twins had an excess of sequences with low generation probability. Abundant cord blood beta clonotypes had fewer insertions, young adult naive repertoires showed a similar but weaker trend, and memory repertoires showed no such trend. Because the same donors could not be followed over many years, conclusions were based on cross-sectional statistical analysis.

Library preparation used 5' RACE. Sequencing was performed on an Illumina HiSeq 2000. Template switching introduced a universal primer binding site; the final cDNA contained a unique molecular identifier, enabling accurate counting of TCR cDNA molecules. Specific primers in the conserved constant-segment region were used to synthesize first-strand cDNA for TCR alpha and beta chains. Each cDNA library was double barcoded, with a SMART-Mk sample barcode plus Illumina barcodes, to control for contamination. TruSeq adapter sequences, together with Illumina sample barcodes, were added in two successive PCR steps. The TCR alpha and beta cDNA libraries were sequenced on the Illumina HiSeq platform using custom primers. The study's processing was this. Unique molecular identifiers were extracted from raw reads with MiGEC, and CDR3 positions were determined with MiXCR. For each individual, recombination models were inferred using an EM algorithm with the repgenHMM and IGoR tools. The analysis of shared clonotypes was done with the tcR package in R, with sharing normalized by the product of cloneset sizes. To study raw recombination free of thymic and clonal selection effects, out-of-frame nonproductive sequences were analyzed. The raw public reads went through TCRdb reprocessing: fastp at Q25, MiXCR clone calling, in-frame beta chains kept. CDR3 protein sequences are deduplicated, and each keeps its most common genes and DNA. Clone size and V and J calls follow TCRdb, not the original study. Here the sample has around 300,000 distinct CDR3 sequences; 6.5% to 9.5% occur a single time. The ten biggest clones cover around 2.1% of the sample.

CDR1 and CDR2 are read off the germline V gene as SGHVS and FNYEAQ. V drops 1 base and J drops 10 bases, leaving 11 bases in between. The CDR3 contains 13 residues, cysteine and phenylalanine counted. Only the CDR3 portion is preserved as DNA: 39 bases, with reading frame beginning at the first base. This clonotype was seen ten or more times. Its antigen remains undetermined. No much larger clonotype is one base removed from it; base qualities were not supplied. Every donor was a healthy Caucasian. Three pairs of female monozygotic twins, all aged about 18 to 30 years, made up the twin cohort. Miltenyi CD45RO+ enrichment and human naive T-cell isolation kits were used to isolate memory (CD45RO+) and naive T cells from PBMC. The same data also went into a second study, on yellow fever vaccine responses in identical twins. The other study reports the following: According to the authors, the vaccine-induced T cell response in identical twins seemed to be partly convergent and partly specific to each individual. The study precisely tracked vaccine-responding T cell clones in identical twins.

Source material: memory (CD45RO+) T cells sorted from blood. The meaning of the sample's cell subset or site label: CD45RO+ enriched T cells. The TCR originated in a young woman in good health. This chain joins TRBV7-6 to TRBJ2-1, with no D gene named confidently. CDR3 loop: CASSLEVYLEQFF. The nucleotide sequence is TGTGCCAGCAGCTTAGAGGTTTACCTAGAGCAGTTCTTC.